Listed below are T cell receptor beta chains from one sample, sequenced in a study of radiotherapy plus CTLA-4 blockade in lung cancer. TCRdb keeps only in-frame clones here, not all; method: immunoSEQ multiplex PCR. Seen here are 95,000 to 150,000 clones, about 90% observed once, and the top ten hold 6.9%. Sample: peripheral blood, taken from a patient treated with radiotherapy plus ipilimumab. The source is a human donor with non-small cell lung cancer that progressed on radiotherapy plus ipilimumab. CDR3s include the opening cysteine and the closing phenylalanine or tryptophan. A D gene is named only where the DNA matches it firmly. The listing skips clone size in some rows; elsewhere it reads once, few, many or a size class.

J gene	V gene	clone size	D gene	CDR3 DNA	CDR3 protein
TRBJ2-2	TRBV4-2	NA	NA	TGTGCCAGCAGCCTGTCTACGAACACCGGGGAGCTGTTTTTT	CASSLSTNTGELFF
TRBJ1-3	TRBV6-1	NA	NA	TGTGCCATCCAATTCTCTGGAAACACCATATATTTT	CAIQFSGNTIYF
TRBJ1-2	TRBV27	NA	TRBD1	TGTGCCAGCAGTTCGGGACAGGGGAAGAATGGCTACACCTTC	CASSSGQGKNGYTF
TRBJ2-5	TRBV4-1	NA	NA	TGCGTCAGCAGCCAAGATTGGGGGATTTTGGAGACCCAGTACTTC	CVSSQDWGILETQYF
TRBJ2-2	TRBV5-8	NA	NA	TGTGCCAGCAGATCCGTAGGGGGGAACACCGGGGAGCTGTTTTTT	CASRSVGGNTGELFF
TRBJ1-1	TRBV18	NA	TRBD1	TGTGCCAGCTCACGGCTACGGACAGGGATGAACACTGAAGCTTTCTTT	CASSRLRTGMNTEAFF
TRBJ2-3	TRBV9	NA	TRBD1	TGTGCCAGCAGCGACCGGGGGACAGGGTTAGATACGCAGTATTTT	CASSDRGTGLDTQYF
TRBJ2-1	TRBV7-6	NA	NA	TGTGCCAGCAGCCTACCCCCGGGCGGGAACAATGAGCAGTTCTTC	CASSLPPGGNNEQFF
TRBJ2-3	TRBV2	NA	NA	TGTGCCAGCAGTGCAGGGACTAGCACAGATACGCAGTATTTT	CASSAGTSTDTQYF
TRBJ2-7	TRBV5-1	NA	NA	TGCGCCAGCAGCTCCTCCCGGCGGGAAACGGTCTACGAGCAGTACTTC	CASSSSRRETVYEQYF
TRBJ2-1	TRBV14	NA	NA	TGTGCCAGCAGCCTAGGAACAGCGTGGAACAATGAGCAGTTCTTC	CASSLGTAWNNEQFF
TRBJ2-7	TRBV6-1	NA	TRBD1	TGTGCCAGCTCGGACAGGGGGCCCTACGAGCAGTACTTC	CASSDRGPYEQYF
TRBJ1-2	TRBV6-5	NA	TRBD1	TGTGCCAGCAGTATAGCAGGGGGCGACTATGGCTACACCTTC	CASSIAGGDYGYTF
TRBJ2-2	TRBV7-3	NA	TRBD1	TGTGCCAGCAGCCCTGGACAGGGAAGCACCGGGGAGCTGTTTTTT	CASSPGQGSTGELFF
TRBJ2-5	TRBV7-3	NA	NA	TGTGCCAGCAGCTTATCTGCGGGGGAGACCCAGTACTTC	CASSLSAGETQYF
TRBJ2-7	TRBV15	NA	TRBD1	TGTGCCACCAGGCCCGGGACAGGGGGCAAGAACGAGCAGTACTTC	CATRPGTGGKNEQYF
TRBJ2-3	TRBV5-1	NA	TRBD2	TGCGCCAGCAGCTTTGGCCTTGGAGCGGGAGCGGATACGCAGTATTTT	CASSFGLGAGADTQYF
TRBJ1-2	TRBV11-2	NA	TRBD1	TGTGCCAGCAGCAGAACGACAGGGGGCGCGAATGACTATGGCTACACCTTC	CASSRTTGGANDYGYTF
TRBJ1-2	TRBV7-6	NA	TRBD1	TGTGCCAGCAGCAAAACTTTAGCCGGGACAGCACCGAACTATGGCTACACCTTC	CASSKTLAGTAPNYGYTF
TRBJ2-2	TRBV5-1	NA	NA	TGCGCCAGCAGCCTTAGCGCAATCACCGGGGAGCTGTTTTTT	CASSLSAITGELFF
TRBJ2-7	TRBV27	once	TRBD2	TGTGCCAGCAGTTACCCCCCCGGGGGGGAGTACGAGCAGTACTTC	CASSYPPGGEYEQYF
TRBJ2-7	TRBV7-2	once	NA	TGTGCCAGCAGCCCCACGATTAGCTACGAGCAGTACTTC	CASSPTISYEQYF
TRBJ1-2	TRBV13	NA	NA	TGTGCCAGCAGCTTATTGGACAGAGGAAGTGGCTACACCTTC	CASSLLDRGSGYTF
TRBJ1-1	TRBV10-3	NA	TRBD1	TGTGCCATTATGCAGGGGGCAGGCACTGAAGCTTTCTTT	CAIMQGAGTEAFF
TRBJ2-3	TRBV2	NA	NA	TGTGCCAGCAAAAGGGACCATTCGGGCACAGATACGCAGTATTTT	CASKRDHSGTDTQYF
TRBJ1-1	TRBV7-9	NA	TRBD1	TGTGCCAGCAGCTTAGATGGACAGGGGCGTACTGAAGCTTTCTTT	CASSLDGQGRTEAFF
TRBJ2-3	TRBV5-3	NA	NA	TGTGCCAGAAGCTTGCCTCGAAGCACAGATACGCAGTATTTT	CARSLPRSTDTQYF
TRBJ2-6	TRBV7-9	NA	NA	TGTGCCAGCAGCTTTTGGGCTGGGGCCAACGTCCTGACTTTC	CASSFWAGANVLTF
TRBJ2-7	TRBV5-8	NA	NA	TGTGCCAGCAGCAATAGACCCACGGAGCTCCGGCAGTACTTC	CASSNRPTELRQYF
TRBJ2-3	TRBV5-1	once	TRBD2	TGCGCCAGCAGCTACCCGCTAGCGGGAGCGACAGATACGCAGTATTTT	CASSYPLAGATDTQYF
TRBJ2-3	TRBV2	NA	NA	TGTGCCAGCAGTTTAGCGGCCCGCACAGATACGCAGTATTTT	CASSLAARTDTQYF
TRBJ1-2	TRBV6-6	NA	NA	TGTGCCAGCAGTGCAGGGGTAGGCTACACCTTC	CASSAGVGYTF
TRBJ2-1	TRBV6-1	few	TRBD2	TGTGCCAGCAGCAAACGGGAGGCCGGTGAGCAGTTCTTC	CASSKREAGEQFF
TRBJ2-3	TRBV6-5	NA	NA	TGTGCCAGCAGTTACTCGATCCAAAGCACAGATACGCAGTATTTT	CASSYSIQSTDTQYF